The sample holds a few counts of the clone carrying this TCR beta chain. This sample was included in a study of T cells in Graves' hyperthyroidism and ophthalmopathy. Under 3 months was the duration of disease in ophthalmopathy patients, who also had a Clinical Activity Score of at least 3 and a NOSPECS grade of at least 4. Not enrolled were patients with uncontrolled infection, other autoimmune disease, pregnancy or lactation. Clinical symptoms, serum thyroxine, TRAb, thyroid ultrasound and orbital computed tomography established diagnosis. From RNA transcripts, TCR beta CDR3 regions were amplified. A first-round RT-PCR of the TCR CDR3 used the HTBI primer set. TCRdb passed the multiplex PCR reads through MiXCR, listing each CDR3 protein once. The sample carries about 400,000 distinct CDR3 sequences, about 14% recorded once. The V end was cut by 1 base, the J end by 0 bases, with 10 bases between. The germline V gene encodes CDR1 SGHDN and CDR2 FVKESK. CDR3 length equals 15 residues.

Material: blood. This receptor was taken from a man aged 50 or older with Graves' ophthalmopathy. The V call is TRBV14, the J call TRBJ2-7; unclear D gene. CDR3 region: CASSQVKESSYEQYF. The CDR3 DNA follows: TGTGCCAGCAGCCAAGTAAAGGAGAGCTCCTACGAGCAGTACTTC.